The entry below gives a single T cell receptor beta chain sequence along with its context. The data stem from a study of T cell clones after liver transplantation. Background on the study: Patients counted as tolerant after at least one year off all immunosuppression, enzymes not exceeding twice normal. Draws occurred before transplant, before withdrawal, and after complete or failed withdrawal.

Produced via immunoSEQ multiplex PCR; TCRdb's table is partial and in-frame only. In the table there are around 8,400 clones, 80% of which are singletons. The trim removed 4 bases at V and 3 bases at J, leaving 3 bases unmatched. The CDR3 runs 13 residues. Germline CDR1 is WNHNN and CDR2 is SYGVQD (reference sequence). CD3+CD4+ and CD3+CD8+ cells were FACS-sorted from thawed unstimulated PBMCs. The TCR comes from a human donor who received a liver transplant. The V and J genes are TRBV10-1 and TRBJ2-7, with 7 nucleotides matching TRBD1. Sample: CD8+ T cells from blood, taken before liver transplant. CDR3 in amino acids: CASSVGQDYEQYF. In DNA, the CDR3 is TGCGCCAGCAGTGTTGGACAGGACTACGAGCAGTACTTC.